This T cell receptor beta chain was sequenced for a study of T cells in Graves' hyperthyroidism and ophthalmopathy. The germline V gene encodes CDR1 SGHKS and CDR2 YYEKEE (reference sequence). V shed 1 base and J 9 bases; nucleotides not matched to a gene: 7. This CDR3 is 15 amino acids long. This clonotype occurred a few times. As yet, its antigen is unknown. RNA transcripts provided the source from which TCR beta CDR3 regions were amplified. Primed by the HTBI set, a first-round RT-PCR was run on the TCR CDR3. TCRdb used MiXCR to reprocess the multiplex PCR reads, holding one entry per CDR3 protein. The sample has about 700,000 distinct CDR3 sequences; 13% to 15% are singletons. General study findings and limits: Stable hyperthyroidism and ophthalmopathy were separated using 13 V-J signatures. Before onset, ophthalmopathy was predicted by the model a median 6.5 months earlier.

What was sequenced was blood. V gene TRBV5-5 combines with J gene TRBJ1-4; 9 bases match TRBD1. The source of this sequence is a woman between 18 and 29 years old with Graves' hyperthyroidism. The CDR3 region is CASSLRGQGHKKLFF. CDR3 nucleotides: TGTGCCAGCAGCTTGCGGGGACAGGGACATAAAAAACTGTTTTTT.